This record covers a single T cell receptor (beta chain). The CDR3 contains 15 residues. Germline V CDR1 and CDR2: PRHDT, FYEKMQ (reference sequence). V shed 4 bases, J shed 4 bases, and the junction held 8 bases outside the gene matches. Authors' processing steps: Cell counts per sample came from amplifying reference gene primers. Profiling relied on immunoSEQ multiplex PCR, and the TCRdb table lists in-frame clones only, not all of them. V and J calls and clone size are those listed in that table; D and trimming were worked out from the DNA. The sample gives fewer than 350,000 clones, 70% to 90% of which show up once; about 4% is in the top ten. This entry comes from a study of blood T cell repertoires in COVID-19. Looking at the study overall: Italy, Spain and the United States were the sources of the convalescent and acute COVID-19 samples. Sources were T cells, B-cell-depleted T cells, or PBMCs; the material itself was cDNA or gDNA.

The sample consisted of peripheral blood. This TCR came from a woman in her fifties or sixties with active or convalescent COVID-19. The chain is built from TRBV13 and TRBJ2-7, with TRBD2 matching over 9 bases. The chain's CDR3 is CASSSTTSGTYEQYF. The CDR3 region has the DNA TGTGCCAGCAGCTCGACGACTAGCGGCACTTACGAGCAGTACTTC.